This is a list of T cell receptor beta chains from one sample in a study of technical replicates of blood from several donors. Sequenced by immunoSEQ multiplex PCR; TCRdb stores in-frame clones only, minus some. The sample consists of more than 45,000 clones, 91% of them appearing once. Sequencing input: PBMCs. These TCRs come from a human donor in good health. Some clones in this sample may be carry-over from other donors' samples. Each CDR3 is given with its conserved first and last residue. D genes are given only for firm matches. Size values are once, few and many counts, or a class for expanded clones, and some rows have none.

size	J	V	D	CDR3	DNA
once	TRBJ2-2	TRBV2	NA	CASGQSSTGELFF	TGTGCCAGCGGGCAGTCGAGCACCGGGGAGCTGTTTTTT
NA	TRBJ2-3	TRBV18	TRBD2	CASSPRLAGETTDTQYF	TGTGCCAGCTCACCGCGACTAGCGGGGGAAACTACAGATACGCAGTATTTT
NA	TRBJ1-4	TRBV6-5	TRBD1	CATRTGALFNEKLFF	TGTGCCACCCGGACAGGGGCGCTTTTTAATGAAAAACTGTTTTTT
once	TRBJ2-3	TRBV5-1	NA	CASRSRWTTGDTQYF	TGCGCCAGCAGAAGCCGATGGACAACAGGGGATACGCAGTATTTT
NA	TRBJ1-1	TRBV5-5	NA	CASSLVGTSPEAFF	TGTGCCAGCAGCTTGGTTGGGACATCGCCTGAAGCTTTCTTT
NA	TRBJ2-3	TRBV10-3	TRBD1	CAIRGQGGDTQYF	TGTGCCATCAGGGGACAGGGGGGAGATACGCAGTATTTT
NA	TRBJ2-5	TRBV6-5	NA	CASRKLQGRETQYF	TGTGCCAGCAGAAAACTGCAGGGGCGGGAGACCCAGTACTTC
NA	TRBJ2-1	TRBV9	TRBD2	CASSVALAGAVNEQFF	TGTGCCAGCAGCGTAGCTCTAGCGGGAGCGGTCAATGAGCAGTTCTTC
NA	TRBJ1-2	TRBV27	NA	CASMTWSQYGYTF	TGTGCCAGCATGACCTGGAGCCAATATGGCTACACCTTC
NA	TRBJ1-4	TRBV19	TRBD1	CASSPGTGVRKLFF	TGTGCCAGTAGTCCCGGGACAGGGGTGCGAAAACTGTTTTTT
NA	TRBJ2-1	TRBV5-1	NA	CASNRAGYSYNEQFF	TGCGCCAGCAACCGGGCGGGTTACTCCTACAATGAGCAGTTCTTC
NA	TRBJ2-7	TRBV5-4	TRBD2	CASSYGGGEQYF	TGTGCCAGCAGCTACGGCGGGGGCGAGCAGTACTTC
few	TRBJ1-5	TRBV29-1	NA	CSVAGGAGNQPQHF	TGCAGCGTCGCTGGCGGCGCGGGCAATCAGCCCCAGCATTTT
NA	TRBJ1-3	TRBV11-3	NA	CASADTYSGNTIYF	TGTGCCAGCGCCGACACTTACTCTGGAAACACCATATATTTT
few	TRBJ2-7	TRBV2	TRBD2	CASSDPHRVFLSSGGADKQYF	TGTGCCAGCAGTGATCCACACAGGGTTTTTCTTTCTAGCGGGGGGGCCGACAAGCAGTACTTC
once	TRBJ1-5	TRBV27	NA	CASSLEGGQPQHF	TGTGCCAGCAGTTTAGAGGGTGGGCAGCCCCAGCATTTT
NA	TRBJ2-5	TRBV5-1	TRBD2	CASSLAGGETQYF	TGCGCCAGCAGCTTGGCGGGGGGGGAGACCCAGTACTTC
NA	TRBJ2-5	TRBV7-7	NA	CASSLGRQETQYF	TGTGCCAGCAGCTTAGGCAGGCAAGAGACCCAGTACTTC
NA	TRBJ2-3	TRBV30	TRBD1	CAWSVGTDGDTQYF	TGTGCCTGGAGTGTTGGGACAGACGGAGATACGCAGTATTTT
NA	TRBJ2-4	TRBV27	TRBD1	CASSPGTGGKLAKNIQYF	TGTGCCAGCAGTCCAGGGACAGGGGGTAAACTAGCCAAAAACATTCAGTACTTC
NA	TRBJ2-1	TRBV4-3	NA	CASSQEVSGGEQFF	TGCGCCAGCAGCCAAGAAGTCAGTGGAGGTGAGCAGTTCTTC
NA	TRBJ1-2	TRBV5-1	NA	CASKLTETLTTNYGYTF	TGCGCCAGCAAATTGACCGAGACACTGACAACTAACTATGGCTACACCTTC
NA	TRBJ2-7	TRBV19	NA	CASSRGDSYEQYF	TGTGCCAGTAGCAGGGGGGACTCCTACGAGCAGTACTTC
NA	TRBJ1-2	TRBV2	NA	CASSGLRGARGYTF	TGTGCCAGCAGCGGCCTCCGGGGGGCGCGGGGCTACACCTTC
NA	TRBJ1-3	TRBV5-6	NA	CASSFLGAPGNTIYF	TGTGCCAGCAGCTTTTTGGGGGCGCCCGGAAACACCATATATTTT
NA	TRBJ2-7	TRBV2	NA	CASNGGRDEQYF	TGTGCCAGCAACGGGGGGCGGGACGAGCAGTACTTC
NA	TRBJ1-5	TRBV19	NA	CASSPLPGGNQPQHF	TGTGCCAGTAGCCCCCTGCCGGGGGGCAATCAGCCCCAGCATTTT
NA	TRBJ1-6	TRBV25-1	TRBD1	CASSPTGVNSPLHF	TGTGCCAGCAGTCCGACAGGGGTTAATTCACCCCTCCACTTT
NA	TRBJ2-7	TRBV5-4	TRBD1	CASSLAGTGGREQYF	TGTGCCAGCAGCTTGGCCGGGACAGGGGGTCGGGAGCAGTACTTC
NA	TRBJ1-6	TRBV30	NA	CAWSVRDRPYNSPLHF	TGTGCCTGGAGTGTACGTGACAGACCTTATAATTCACCCCTCCACTTT
NA	TRBJ1-2	TRBV7-2	TRBD1	CASSRDRLESVGGYTF	TGTGCCAGCAGCCGGGACAGGTTGGAGTCAGTTGGTGGCTACACCTTC
few	TRBJ1-2	TRBV30	NA	CAWSVDSNYGYTF	TGTGCCTGGAGCGTGGACAGTAACTATGGCTACACCTTC
NA	TRBJ1-2	TRBV9	NA	CASTPRLQGGGYTF	TGTGCCAGCACCCCAAGGTTACAGGGTGGAGGCTACACCTTC
NA	TRBJ1-2	TRBV7-9	TRBD1	CASSRGQGPVYGYTF	TGTGCCAGCAGTCGGGGACAGGGGCCCGTCTATGGCTACACCTTC
NA	TRBJ2-2	TRBV6-7	TRBD1	CASSSLRDSPNTGELFF	TGTGCCAGCAGTTCCCTTCGGGACAGCCCGAACACCGGGGAGCTGTTTTTT
NA	TRBJ2-1	TRBV6-1	TRBD1	CASRTGLPYNEQFF	TGTGCCAGCAGGACAGGGCTCCCCTACAATGAGCAGTTCTTC
NA	TRBJ2-2	TRBV11-2	NA	CASSLRVAGELFF	TGTGCCAGCAGCTTGAGAGTGGCCGGGGAGCTGTTTTTT
few	TRBJ2-6	TRBV9	TRBD1	CASSGFQGAGGANVLTF	TGTGCCAGCAGCGGCTTCCAGGGGGCGGGTGGGGCCAACGTCCTGACTTTC
NA	TRBJ1-1	TRBV25-1	TRBD1	CASSRDRGTTEAFF	TGTGCCAGCAGTCGGGACAGGGGTACGACTGAAGCTTTCTTT
NA	TRBJ1-6	TRBV30	TRBD1	CALETGGGIYNSPLHF	TGTGCCTTAGAGACAGGGGGTGGGATCTATAATTCACCCCTCCACTTT
NA	TRBJ1-5	TRBV10-3	NA	CAISGEGKGPQHF	TGTGCCATCAGTGGGGAGGGCAAAGGGCCCCAGCATTTT
NA	TRBJ2-1	TRBV25-1	NA	CASSEMVGSSYNEQFF	TGTGCCAGCAGTGAAATGGTCGGGAGCTCCTACAATGAGCAGTTCTTC
NA	TRBJ2-3	TRBV7-2	NA	CASSQLPSWDTQYF	TGTGCCAGCAGCCAGCTCCCTAGCTGGGATACGCAGTATTTT
once	TRBJ2-3	TRBV6-5	NA	CASSSPGGLNTQYF	TGTGCCAGCAGTTCCCCGGGCGGGCTAAATACGCAGTATTTT
NA	TRBJ2-7	TRBV27	NA	CASSLRAGAQYF	TGTGCCAGCAGTTTAAGGGCGGGCGCGCAGTACTTC
NA	TRBJ1-6	TRBV10-3	NA	CAISESGGERSPLHF	TGTGCCATCAGTGAGTCAGGGGGGGAGAGATCACCCCTCCACTTT
NA	TRBJ1-2	TRBV4-1	TRBD1	CASSQWAGGNYGYTF	TGCGCCAGCAGCCAATGGGCAGGGGGGAACTATGGCTACACCTTC
NA	TRBJ2-3	TRBV5-6	NA	CASSLGGQGPDTQYF	TGTGCCAGCAGCTTGGGGGGGCAGGGGCCAGATACGCAGTATTTT
NA	TRBJ2-6	TRBV27	NA	CASRSSVRTDKSSGANVLTF	TGTGCCAGCAGGAGTTCTGTGCGGACAGACAAGAGCTCTGGGGCCAACGTCCTGACTTTC
NA	TRBJ2-5	TRBV7-6	NA	CASAISGTLETQYF	TGTGCCTCAGCCATCTCCGGGACTTTGGAGACCCAGTACTTC
NA	TRBJ2-1	TRBV9	TRBD2	CASSVGLAGLGYNEQFF	TGTGCCAGCAGCGTGGGACTAGCGGGACTGGGGTACAATGAGCAGTTCTTC